Presented here are 8 T cell receptor beta chains from one specimen sequenced in a study of T cell changes during pregnancy in multiple sclerosis. Sequenced by immunoSEQ multiplex PCR; TCRdb stores in-frame clones only, minus some. The sample gives approximately 50,000 clones, about 90% of which show up once; roughly 10% is in the top ten. This sample comprised CD8+ T cells from peripheral blood mononuclear cells, obtained after pregnancy. The receptors derive from a female donor with multiple sclerosis, enrolled in a pregnancy study.

The V call is TRBV27, the J call TRBJ2-5; TRBD1 agrees at 7 bases. CDR1 is MNHEY, CDR2 SMNVEV, per germline (reference sequence). The junction had 5 bases not matched to a gene; V was cut back by 8 bases and J by 2 bases. CDR3 length equals 13 residues. Here the CDR3 DNA reads TGTGCCAGCGCATTGGGACAGCAAGAGACCCAGTACTTC. It translates to CASALGQQETQYF.

The V gene is TRBV13, the J gene TRBJ2-7; 10 bases line up with TRBD1. CDR1 and CDR2 (germline): PRHDT, FYEKMQ (reference sequence). Germline trimming cut 8 bases from V and 3 bases from J; bases unmatched to any gene: 4. The CDR3 loop spans 13 amino acids. The DNA for the CDR3 is TGTGCCAGCTCTGGGACAGGGGACTACGAGCAGTACTTC. Protein: CASSGTGDYEQYF.

The chain carries TRBV7-9 and TRBJ2-3; D ambiguous. Trimming took 0 bases from V and 1 from J, leaving 5 bases between them. The germline gives CDR1 SEHNR, CDR2 FQNEAQ (reference sequence). This CDR3 spans 14 amino acids. This CDR3 reads CASSLAGRTDTQYF. As DNA, the CDR3 is TGTGCCAGCAGCTTAGCGGGCCGCACAGATACGCAGTATTTT.

The rearrangement uses TRBV27 and TRBJ2-7; 11 positions agree with TRBD2. The CDR3 is 15 residues long. Germline CDR1 reads MNHEY; CDR2 reads SMNVEV (reference sequence). J gave up 5 bases and V 2 bases, and 5 bases lay outside the gene matches. The CDR3 nucleotides are TGTGCCAGCAGTTTACAATGGACTAGCGGGCACGAGCAGTACTTC. This translates into CASSLQWTSGHEQYF.

The chain is built from TRBV6-5 and TRBJ2-7; 7 bases map to TRBD1. Germline CDR1 is MNHEY and CDR2 is SVGAGI. The CDR3 runs 12 residues. The J segment lost 0 bases and the V segment lost 10 bases, leaving 3 bases of the junction unmatched. The CDR3 protein is CATWDSSYEQYF. DNA of the CDR3: TGTGCCACCTGGGACAGCTCCTACGAGCAGTACTTC.

The CDR3 bases are TGTGCCAGCAGCTTAGTAGGGGTGGCCGACGAGCAGTACTTC. It specifies CASSLVGVADEQYF. The chain employs TRBV7-8 and TRBJ2-7; tentative D call: TRBD1 (5 bases). Germline V gene data show CDR1 as SGHVS and CDR2 as FQNEAQ. Trimming cost V 1 base and J 5 bases, with 12 bases left between them. The CDR3 length is 14 residues.

The chain carries TRBV18 and TRBJ2-3; TRBD2 aligns across 9 bases. CDR3 size: 16 residues. Germline values: CDR1 KGHSH, CDR2 LQKENI. With 2 bases clipped from V and 1 base from J, the junction kept 4 bases outside the gene matches. The CDR3 region is CASSPNSGGGTDTQYF. As DNA, the CDR3 is TGTGCCAGCTCACCAAATAGCGGGGGCGGCACAGATACGCAGTATTTT. The full variable domain, with the rest looked up from reference TRBV18 and TRBJ2-3, is NAGVMQNPRHLVRRRGQEARLRCSPMKGHSHVYWYRQLPEEGLKFMVYLQKENIIDESGMPKERFSAEFPKEGPSILRIQQVVRGDSAAYFCASSPNSGGGTDTQYFGPGTRLTVL.

The chain uses TRBV9 and TRBJ2-1; 7 nucleotides agree with TRBD2. J gave up 1 base and V 4 bases, and 5 bases lay outside the gene matches. The CDR3 is 15 amino acids. Germline V gene data show CDR1 as SGDLS and CDR2 as YYNGEE. CDR3: CASSLSGASYNEQFF. CDR3 bases: TGTGCCAGCAGCCTAAGCGGGGCATCCTACAATGAGCAGTTCTTC.